The next 20 T cell receptor beta chains were all read from a single sample in a study of T cell changes during pregnancy in multiple sclerosis. The method was immunoSEQ multiplex PCR; TCRdb's version includes in-frame clones alone and lacks a portion of them. The table shows roughly 40,000 clones, with just over 90% occurring only once. Sequenced here: CD4+ T cells from peripheral blood mononuclear cells, sampled in the first trimester of pregnancy. The receptor set was obtained from a female donor in good health, enrolled as a control in a pregnancy study.

The CDR3, as DNA: TGTGCCAGTCTGGGGTCTCTTGGGGGGGGCACTGAAGCTTTCTTT. It encodes CASLGSLGGGTEAFF. The chain is built from TRBV19 and TRBJ1-1; TRBD1 might be the D (5 bases). CDR1 is LNHDA, CDR2 SQIVND, per germline (reference sequence). This CDR3 contains 15 residues. V lost 8 bases and J lost 4, with 20 bases in between. Looking up the rest from reference TRBV19 and TRBJ1-1 gives the full variable domain: DGGITQSPKYLFRKEGQNVTLSCEQNLNHDAMYWYRQDPGQGLRLIYYSQIVNDFQKGDIAEGYSVSREKKESFPLTVTSAQKNPTAFYLCASLGSLGGGTEAFFGQGTRLTVV.

The chain has TRBV4-2 and TRBJ1-4; 11 bases align to TRBD1. The V gene's germline CDR1 is LGHNA and CDR2 YNFKEQ. The CDR3 contains 18 residues. V lost 0 bases to trimming and J lost 0 bases; unmatched junction nucleotides: 3. As DNA, the CDR3 is TGTGCCAGCAGCCAAGAACCGGGACAGGGGGCAACTAATGAAAAACTGTTTTTT. Translating gives CASSQEPGQGATNEKLFF.

V gene TRBV28 combines with J gene TRBJ1-6; TRBD1 agrees at 10 bases. V gave up 9 bases and J gave up 7 bases; unmatched junction bases: 6. The CDR3 has 14 amino acids. Germline V lookup: CDR1 MDHEN, CDR2 SYDVKM. CDR3 DNA: TGTGCCAGTACGACAGGGGGCCTGAATTCACCCCTCCACTTT. The encoded protein is CASTTGGLNSPLHF.

In its sample, this clone was seen a few times. This chain uses TRBV30 with TRBJ1-1; TRBD1 might be the D (5 bases). The V gene lost 2 bases and the J gene lost 3 bases, with 10 bases spanning the gap. This CDR3 spans 13 amino acids. Germline lookup yields CDR1 GTSNPN and CDR2 SVGIG (reference sequence). CDR3: CAWSMGGDTEAFF. CDR3 nucleotides: TGTGCCTGGAGTATGGGGGGGGACACTGAAGCTTTCTTT.

This chain joins TRBV5-1 and TRBJ2-1, with 8 bases fitting TRBD1. V shed 4 bases, J shed 1 base, and the junction held 7 bases outside the gene matches. CDR1 is SGHRS, CDR2 YFSETQ, per germline. The CDR3 sequence is 16 residues long. CDR3 DNA sequence: TGCGCCAGCAGCCTGCGACAGGGGATTTCCTACAATGAGCAGTTCTTC. This encodes CASSLRQGISYNEQFF.

The chain couples TRBV6-5 to TRBJ1-6; TRBD1 might be the D (5 bases). The CDR3 loop spans 13 amino acids. Trimming left V 4 bases short and J 7 bases short, with 8 bases between. The germline gives CDR1 MNHEY, CDR2 SVGAGI. The CDR3 is CASSSRGNSPLHF. The CDR3 DNA is TGTGCCAGCAGTTCGCGGGGGAATTCACCCCTCCACTTT.

The rearrangement uses TRBV5-6 and TRBJ1-5; no firm D call. The germline V and J ends were trimmed by 3 bases and 4 bases, with 20 bases remaining between them. Germline CDR1 SGHDT, CDR2 YYEEEE. The CDR3 runs to 17 residues. The CDR3 here is CASSSTRAHGWNQPQHF. CDR3 DNA: TGTGCCAGCAGCTCGACTAGAGCCCATGGGTGGAATCAGCCCCAGCATTTT. The entire variable domain, with the rest obtained from reference TRBV5-6 and TRBJ1-5, is as follows: DAGVTQSPTHLIKTRGQQVTLRCSPKSGHDTVSWYQQALGQGPQFIFQYYEEEERQRGNFPDRFSGHQFPNYSSELNVNALLLGDSALYLCASSSTRAHGWNQPQHFGDGTRLSIL.

The rearrangement links TRBV9 to TRBJ1-1; a possible D gene is TRBD1 (5 bases). V was clipped by 0 bases and J by 8 bases, with 17 bases between them. Germline-derived CDR1 and CDR2 are SGDLS and YYNGEE. This CDR3 comprises 15 residues. The CDR3 DNA reads as TGTGCCAGCAGCGTAGCAATGGGGCGAGTCTCCGAAGCTTTCTTT. Its protein product is CASSVAMGRVSEAFF.

This chain links TRBV18 with TRBJ1-2; D remains unclear. The CDR3 is 16 amino acids. V lost 0 bases and J lost 4, with 15 bases in between. Germline assignment: CDR1 KGHSH and CDR2 LQKENI. The CDR3, as DNA: TGTGCCAGCTCACCACCAGTCACAGCCCCCTCCTATGGCTACACCTTC. This codes for CASSPPVTAPSYGYTF.

This chain connects TRBV9 to TRBJ2-2; D might be TRBD1 (6 bases). CDR1 and CDR2 (germline): SGDLS, YYNGEE. Trimming took off 6 bases at V and 0 bases at J, with 15 bases between the two ends. The CDR3 covers 16 residues. CDR3 loop: CASNKGVGTNTGELFF. The CDR3 DNA sequence: TGTGCCAGCAATAAGGGGGTAGGGACGAACACCGGGGAGCTGTTTTTT.

V and J are TRBV7-2 and TRBJ1-4; no firm D call. Germline lookup yields CDR1 SGHTA and CDR2 FQGNSA. V gave up 5 bases and J gave up 3 bases, with 10 bases separating them. The CDR3 is 14 residues long. CDR3 sequence: CASSPGSANEKLFF. CDR3 DNA sequence: TGTGCCAGCAGCCCCGGGAGTGCTAATGAAAAACTGTTTTTT. Using reference TRBV7-2 and TRBJ1-4 for the parts outside the CDR3, the full variable domain is GAGVSQSPSNKVTEKGKDVELRCDPISGHTALYWYRQSLGQGLEFLIYFQGNSAPDKSGLPSDRFSAERTGGSVSTLTIQRTQQEDSAVYLCASSPGSANEKLFFGSGTQLSVL.

The J gene is TRBJ1-5, the V gene TRBV7-2, with 10 nucleotides matching TRBD1. The germline V gene has CDR1 SGHTA and CDR2 FQGNSA. This CDR3 is built from 16 residues. V was clipped by 4 bases and J by 0 bases; unmatched bases: 3. The CDR3: CASSWGTGDSNQPQHF. For the CDR3, the DNA is TGTGCCAGCAGCTGGGGGACAGGGGATAGCAATCAGCCCCAGCATTTT.

This clone occurred once. The CDR3 coding sequence is TGTGCCATCAGTGAGTCCGGACAGGGGGCCTTACGCTACACCTTC. It codes for CAISESGQGALRYTF. The J gene is TRBJ1-2, the V gene TRBV10-3; 11 bases fit TRBD1. J lost 9 bases, V lost 0 bases, and 6 bases had no gene match. CDR3 length: 15 residues. Per germline, CDR1 ENHRY and CDR2 SYGVKD.

The chain is built from TRBV28 and TRBJ1-1; tentatively, D is TRBD1 (5 bases). The germline V gene has CDR1 MDHEN and CDR2 SYDVKM. This CDR3 comprises 13 residues. V shed 6 bases and J shed 0 bases, with 8 bases lying between them. The CDR3 coding sequence is TGTGCCAGCAGCCAGGGCCTGAACACTGAAGCTTTCTTT. The encoded protein is CASSQGLNTEAFF. Based on the CDR3 plus reference TRBV28 and TRBJ1-1, the full variable domain is DVKVTQSSRYLVKRTGEKVFLECVQDMDHENMFWYRQDPGLGLRLIYFSYDVKMKEKGDIPEGYSVSREKKERFSLILESASTNQTSMYLCASSQGLNTEAFFGQGTRLTVV.

This chain joins TRBV18 and TRBJ1-4; D unresolved. Germline V gene sequence: CDR1 KGHSH, CDR2 LQKENI. This CDR3 is built from 15 residues. V lost 4 bases, J lost 0 bases, and 9 bases lay in between. CDR3 sequence: CASSLLAATNEKLFF. CDR3 nucleotides: TGTGCCAGCTCACTCCTGGCTGCAACTAATGAAAAACTGTTTTTT.

The rearrangement joins TRBV5-4 to TRBJ1-6; 8 nucleotides match TRBD1. This CDR3 is built from 15 residues. The J segment lost 6 bases and the V segment lost 4 bases, leaving 6 bases of the junction unmatched. CDR1 and CDR2 (germline): SGHNT, YYREEE (reference sequence). The CDR3 reads CASSGKGQVNSPLHF. In DNA, the CDR3 is TGTGCCAGCAGCGGTAAGGGACAGGTTAATTCACCCCTCCACTTT. Full variable domain (remainder filled in from reference TRBV5-4 and TRBJ1-6): ETGVTQSPTHLIKTRGQQVTLRCSSQSGHNTVSWYQQALGQGPQFIFQYYREEENGRGNFPPRFSGLQFPNYSSELNVNALELDDSALYLCASSGKGQVNSPLHFGNGTRLTVT.

The chain employs TRBV2 and TRBJ1-3, with 8 bases aligning to TRBD1. CDR3 size: 14 residues. Germline V gives CDR1 SNHLY, CDR2 FYNNEI. V shed 8 bases, J shed 4 bases, and the junction held 7 bases outside the gene matches. The CDR3 DNA is TGTGCCAGCCTTGGGACAGGAAAGGGAAACACCATATATTTT. Its translation is CASLGTGKGNTIYF.

The CDR3 region has the DNA TGTGCCAGCAGTTTGGCAGCGCCTGAAGCTTTCTTT. As protein: CASSLAAPEAFF. This chain joins TRBV28 and TRBJ1-1; no firm D call. Germline values: CDR1 MDHEN, CDR2 SYDVKM. The CDR3 is 12 residues long. Trimming removed 3 bases at V and 6 bases at J, with 8 bases between.

V gene TRBV30 combines with J gene TRBJ1-1; no firm D call. The CDR3 sequence is 12 residues long. Trimming pared 2 bases from V and 2 bases from J, leaving 6 bases between. CDR1 is GTSNPN, CDR2 SVGIG, per germline (reference sequence). CDR3 loop: CAWSPVNTEAFF. As DNA, the CDR3 is TGTGCCTGGAGTCCAGTAAACACTGAAGCTTTCTTT.

The chain is built from TRBV11-1 and TRBJ2-5; maybe TRBD1 (7 bases). The CDR3 is 16 residues long. V was shortened by 3 bases and J by 5 bases, with 19 bases between the two germline ends. Per the germline V gene, CDR1 is SGHAT and CDR2 is FQDESV (reference sequence). CDR3 sequence (DNA): TGTGCCAGCAGCTTTCAGGGGGGCGCGACCCCTGAGACCCAGTACTTC. Translation: CASSFQGGATPETQYF.